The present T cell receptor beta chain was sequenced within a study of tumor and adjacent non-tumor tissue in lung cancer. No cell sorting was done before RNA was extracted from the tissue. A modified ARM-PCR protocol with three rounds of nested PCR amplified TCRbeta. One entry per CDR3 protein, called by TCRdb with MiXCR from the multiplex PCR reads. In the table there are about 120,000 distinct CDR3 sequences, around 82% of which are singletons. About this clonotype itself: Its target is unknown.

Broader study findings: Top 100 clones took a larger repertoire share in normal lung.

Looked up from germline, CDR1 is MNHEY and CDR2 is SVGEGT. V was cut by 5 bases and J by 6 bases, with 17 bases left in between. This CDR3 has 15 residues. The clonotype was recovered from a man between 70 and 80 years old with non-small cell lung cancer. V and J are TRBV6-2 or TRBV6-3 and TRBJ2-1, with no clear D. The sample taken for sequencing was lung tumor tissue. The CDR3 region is CASSPELCNTNEQFF. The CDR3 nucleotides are TGTGCCAGCAGTCCGGAATTATGCAATACCAATGAGCAGTTCTTC.